The T cell receptor beta chain under discussion was sequenced for a study of T cell responses to AZD1222 COVID-19 vaccine. V dropped 0 bases and J dropped 3 bases, with 13 bases sitting between them. This CDR3 has 15 residues. The germline CDR1 and CDR2 sequences are SGHRS and YFSETQ. This clone showed up just once. Its antigen is not identified. Assay: immunoSEQ multiplex PCR; the TCRdb copy retains only in-frame clones and omits some. Counted here are about 24,000 clones, 70% to 90% occurring once; the ten biggest clones make up more than 7.5%. The study, taken as a whole, reports: There were repertoire samples only from the period after the peak T cell response. Reportedly, close to half of spike-specific TCRs are directed against unmutated variant regions. It should be noted that donors were predominantly white British and more often female, and clonal diversity was possibly underestimated.

The chain combines TRBV5-1 with TRBJ2-7; D is ambiguous. The source material was peripheral blood, sampled 28 days after the second AZD1222 dose. The sequence came from an adult who received the AZD1222 COVID-19 vaccine. CDR3 amino acids: CASSLVSGLHYEQYF. The CDR3 DNA reads as TGCGCCAGCAGCTTGGTATCCGGGCTTCACTACGAGCAGTACTTC. The full variable domain, completed using reference TRBV5-1 and TRBJ2-7, is KAGVTQTPRYLIKTRGQQVTLSCSPISGHRSVSWYQQTPGQGLQFLFEYFSETQRNKGNFPGRFSGRQFSNSRSEMNVSTLELGDSALYLCASSLVSGLHYEQYFGPGTRLTVT.